The rows below give T cell receptor beta chains drawn from one sample of a study of T cells after yellow fever vaccination. TCRdb re-analysed the 5' RACE reads in MiXCR, keeping a single row per CDR3 protein. The table includes about 320,000 distinct CDR3 sequences, 6.5% to 8.5% detected once. Specimen: PBMCs, collected 35 to 50 days after the first yellow fever vaccination. Receptor source: a man aged 18 to 29 who received the YFV17D yellow fever vaccine. CDR3s include the opening cysteine and the closing phenylalanine or tryptophan. The D gene is left open where the match is weak. A row's size may be missing; if present it is once, few, many or a size class.

d_gene	len	j_gene	v_gene	abundance	CDR3nt	CDR3aa
.	12	TRBJ1-2	TRBV14	few	TGTGCCAGCAGCCAAGGAATAGGGACTCCCATCTTC	CASSQGIGTPIF
.	16	TRBJ2-3	TRBV13	.	TGTGCCAGCAGCTCGAAGCCAGGGGAAACAGCAGATACGCAGTATTTT	CASSSKPGETADTQYF
.	13	TRBJ1-1	TRBV7-3	many	TGTGCCAGCAGCCCGGGTCGTGGCACTGAAGCTTTCTTT	CASSPGRGTEAFF
.	15	TRBJ2-5	TRBV7-2	.	TGTGCCAGCACCAGAGACCGGGGGGCCATAAAGACCCAGTACTTC	CASTRDRGAIKTQYF
.	14	TRBJ1-2	TRBV15	few	TGTGCCACCAGCAGAGAAGGAGCAGGGGTACGCTACACCTTC	CATSREGAGVRYTF
.	14	TRBJ1-4	TRBV4-2	few	TGTGCCAGCAGCACCGAGGGGCAGAATGAAAAACTGTTTTTT	CASSTEGQNEKLFF
TRBD2	15	TRBJ2-2	TRBV5-1	many	TGCGCCAGCAGCTGGAGACCGGGACTAGGAGGGGAGCTGTTTTTT	CASSWRPGLGGELFF
.	16	TRBJ1-1	TRBV4-2	many	TGTGCCAGCAGCCAAGAAAGTGGGGGAGGGAACACTGAAGCTTTCTTT	CASSQESGGGNTEAFF
TRBD2	15	TRBJ2-1	TRBV6-1	many	TGTGCCAGCAGTGAACAGGCGGGGGGGCCGAGTGAGCAGTTCTTC	CASSEQAGGPSEQFF
.	13	TRBJ2-5	TRBV20-1	few	TGCAGTGCGCGACTACTTCTGCCGGAGACCCAGTACTTC	CSARLLLPETQYF
.	14	TRBJ1-2	TRBV5-1	few	TGCGCCAGCAGCATCCAGGGAAAAGGTTCTGGCTACACCTTC	CASSIQGKGSGYTF
.	16	TRBJ2-2	TRBV25-1	many	TGTGCCAGCAGTGAATATTCCAGGGGAGACACCGGGGAGCTGTTTTTT	CASSEYSRGDTGELFF
.	15	TRBJ1-6	TRBV7-9	.	TGTGCCAGCAGCTTATCCCACAGGTATAATTCACCCCTCCACTTT	CASSLSHRYNSPLHF
.	13	TRBJ2-1	TRBV9	.	TGTGCCAGCAGCGTAGAGTTAGGCACGAAGCAGTTCTTC	CASSVELGTKQFF
.	12	TRBJ2-1	TRBV5-1	many	TGCGCCAGCAGCTTGGAAGGGAATGAGCAGTTCTTC	CASSLEGNEQFF
.	15	TRBJ2-2	TRBV7-2	.	TGTGCCAGCAGATTGGGACTAAGGGGGAGCGGGGAGCTGTTTTTT	CASRLGLRGSGELFF
.	17	TRBJ2-3	TRBV7-9	few	TGTGCCAGCAGCCTAGACCATAACTGGGGTAGCACAGATACGCAGTATTTT	CASSLDHNWGSTDTQYF
TRBD1	15	TRBJ2-5	TRBV5-4	.	TGTGCCAGCAGTTCGCGACAGGGCCTTGGGGAGACCCAGTACTTC	CASSSRQGLGETQYF
.	18	TRBJ1-2	TRBV11-1	few	TGTGCCAGCAGCCTTGCTGGGACAAGGCCGGGATTGAGCTATGGCTACACCTTC	CASSLAGTRPGLSYGYTF